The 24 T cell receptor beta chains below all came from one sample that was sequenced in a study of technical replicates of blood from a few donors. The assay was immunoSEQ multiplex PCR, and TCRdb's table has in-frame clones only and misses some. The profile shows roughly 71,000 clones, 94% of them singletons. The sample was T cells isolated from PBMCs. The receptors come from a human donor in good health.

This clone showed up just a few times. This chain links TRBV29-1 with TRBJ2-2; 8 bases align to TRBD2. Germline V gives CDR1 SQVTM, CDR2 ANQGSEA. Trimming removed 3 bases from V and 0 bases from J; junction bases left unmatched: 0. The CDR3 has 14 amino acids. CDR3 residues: CSVDGGANTGELFF. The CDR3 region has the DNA TGCAGCGTTGACGGGGGGGCGAACACCGGGGAGCTGTTTTTT.

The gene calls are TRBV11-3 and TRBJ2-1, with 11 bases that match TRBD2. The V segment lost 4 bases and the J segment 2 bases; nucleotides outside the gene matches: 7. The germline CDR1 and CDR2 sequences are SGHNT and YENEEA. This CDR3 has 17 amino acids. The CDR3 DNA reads TGTGCCAGCAGCTCTGGGACTAGCGGAACTCCCTACAATGAGCAGTTCTTC. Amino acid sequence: CASSSGTSGTPYNEQFF. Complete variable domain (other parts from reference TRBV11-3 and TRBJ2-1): EAGVVQSPRYKIIEKKQPVAFWCNPISGHNTLYWYLQNLGQGPELLIRYENEEAVDDSQLPKDRFSAERLKGVDSTLKIQPAELGDSAVYLCASSSGTSGTPYNEQFFGPGTRLTVL.

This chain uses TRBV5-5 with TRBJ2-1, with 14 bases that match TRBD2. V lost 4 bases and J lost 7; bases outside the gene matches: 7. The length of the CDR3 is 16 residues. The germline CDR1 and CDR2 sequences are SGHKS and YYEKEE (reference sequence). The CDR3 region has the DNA TGTGCCAGCAGCCACGGGACTAGCGGGAGTGGGAATGAGCAGTTCTTC. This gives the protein CASSHGTSGSGNEQFF. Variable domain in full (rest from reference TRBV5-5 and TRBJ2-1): DAGVTQSPTHLIKTRGQQVTLRCSPISGHKSVSWYQQVLGQGPQFIFQYYEKEERGRGNFPDRFSARQFPNYSSELNVNALLLGDSALYLCASSHGTSGSGNEQFFGPGTRLTVL.

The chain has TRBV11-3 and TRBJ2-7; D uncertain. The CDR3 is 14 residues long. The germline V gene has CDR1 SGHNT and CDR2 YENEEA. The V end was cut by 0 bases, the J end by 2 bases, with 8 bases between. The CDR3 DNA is TGTGCCAGCAGCTTAGATCCCAGTACCTACGAGCAGTACTTC. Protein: CASSLDPSTYEQYF.

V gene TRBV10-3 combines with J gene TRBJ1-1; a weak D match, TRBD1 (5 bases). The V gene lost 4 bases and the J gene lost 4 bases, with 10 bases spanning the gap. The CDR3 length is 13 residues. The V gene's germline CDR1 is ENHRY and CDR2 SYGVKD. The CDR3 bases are TGTGCCATCAGTGGGGGCAGGACCACTGAAGCTTTCTTT. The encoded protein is CAISGGRTTEAFF.

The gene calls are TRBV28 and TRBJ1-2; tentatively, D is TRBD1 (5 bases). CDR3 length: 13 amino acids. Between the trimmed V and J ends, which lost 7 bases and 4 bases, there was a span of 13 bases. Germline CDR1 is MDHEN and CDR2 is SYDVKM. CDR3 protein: CASIRGGLYGYTF. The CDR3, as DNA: TGTGCCAGCATCCGGGGGGGACTCTATGGCTACACCTTC.

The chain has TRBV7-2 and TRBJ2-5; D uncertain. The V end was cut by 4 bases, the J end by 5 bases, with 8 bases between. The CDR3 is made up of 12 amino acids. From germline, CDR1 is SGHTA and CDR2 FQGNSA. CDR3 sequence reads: CASSSPYETQYF. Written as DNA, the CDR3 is TGTGCCAGCAGCTCCCCCTACGAGACCCAGTACTTC.

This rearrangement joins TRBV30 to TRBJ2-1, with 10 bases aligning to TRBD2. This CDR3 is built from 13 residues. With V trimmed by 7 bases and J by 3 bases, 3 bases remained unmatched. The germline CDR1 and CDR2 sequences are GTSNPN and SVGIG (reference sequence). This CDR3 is CAYTSGNYNEQFF. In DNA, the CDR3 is TGTGCCTATACTAGCGGGAACTACAATGAGCAGTTCTTC.

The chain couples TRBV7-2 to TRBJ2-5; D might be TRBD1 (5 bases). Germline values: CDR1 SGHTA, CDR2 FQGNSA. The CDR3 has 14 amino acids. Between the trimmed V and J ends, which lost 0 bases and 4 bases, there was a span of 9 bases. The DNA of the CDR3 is TGTGCCAGCAGCTTAGCGGGGCAGCTAGAGACCCAGTACTTC. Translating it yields CASSLAGQLETQYF.

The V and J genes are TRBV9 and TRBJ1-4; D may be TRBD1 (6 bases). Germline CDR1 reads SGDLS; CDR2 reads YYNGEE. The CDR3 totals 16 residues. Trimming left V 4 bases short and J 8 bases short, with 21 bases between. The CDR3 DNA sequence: TGTGCCAGCAGCCCCAATGGGGCAGGGGCTGGGGAAAAACTGTTTTTT. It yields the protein CASSPNGAGAGEKLFF.

The CDR3 nucleotides read TGCGCCAGCAGCTCAGGACTAGCGGGAGCAACCGGGGAGCTGTTTTTT. Residues: CASSSGLAGATGELFF. The chain has TRBV5-1 and TRBJ2-2; 13 nucleotides align to TRBD2. CDR1 is SGHRS, CDR2 YFSETQ, per germline. The V and J ends lost 3 bases and 5 bases, in that order; junction bases with no gene match: 4. This CDR3 contains 16 residues.

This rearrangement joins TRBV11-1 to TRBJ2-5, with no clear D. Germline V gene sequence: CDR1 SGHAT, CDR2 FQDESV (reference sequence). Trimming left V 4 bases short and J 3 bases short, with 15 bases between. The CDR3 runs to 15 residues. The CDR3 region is CASSSVTTSKETQYF. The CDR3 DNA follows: TGTGCCAGCAGCTCTGTGACAACCTCCAAAGAGACCCAGTACTTC.

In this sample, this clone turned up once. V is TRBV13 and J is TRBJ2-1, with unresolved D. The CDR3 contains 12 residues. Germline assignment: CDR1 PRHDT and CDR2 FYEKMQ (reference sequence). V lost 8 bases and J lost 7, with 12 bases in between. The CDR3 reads CASQSGENEQFF. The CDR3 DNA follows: TGTGCCAGCCAGTCAGGTGAGAATGAGCAGTTCTTC.

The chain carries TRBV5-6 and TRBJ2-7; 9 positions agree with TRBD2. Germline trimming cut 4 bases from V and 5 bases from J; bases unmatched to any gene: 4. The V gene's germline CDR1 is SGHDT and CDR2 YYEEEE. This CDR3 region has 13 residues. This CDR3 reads CASSPGLADEQYF. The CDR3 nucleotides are TGTGCCAGCAGCCCGGGACTAGCAGACGAGCAGTACTTC. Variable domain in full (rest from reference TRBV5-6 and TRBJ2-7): DAGVTQSPTHLIKTRGQQVTLRCSPKSGHDTVSWYQQALGQGPQFIFQYYEEEERQRGNFPDRFSGHQFPNYSSELNVNALLLGDSALYLCASSPGLADEQYFGPGTRLTVT.

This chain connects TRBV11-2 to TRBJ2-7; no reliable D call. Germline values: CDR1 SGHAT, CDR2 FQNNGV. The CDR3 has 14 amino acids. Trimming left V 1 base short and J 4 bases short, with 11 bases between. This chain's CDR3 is CASSLAQLPYEQYF. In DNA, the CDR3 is TGTGCCAGCAGCTTAGCACAGCTGCCTTACGAGCAGTACTTC.

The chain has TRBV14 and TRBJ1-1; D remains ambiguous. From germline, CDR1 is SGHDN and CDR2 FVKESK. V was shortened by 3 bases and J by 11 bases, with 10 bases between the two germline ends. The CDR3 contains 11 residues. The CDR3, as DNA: TGTGCCAGCAGCCAGCGGTTGGAGGCTTTCTTT. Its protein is CASSQRLEAFF.

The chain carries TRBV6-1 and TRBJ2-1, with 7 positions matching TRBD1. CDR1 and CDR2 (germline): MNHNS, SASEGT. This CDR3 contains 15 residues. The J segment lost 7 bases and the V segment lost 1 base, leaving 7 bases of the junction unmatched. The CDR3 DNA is TGTGCCAGCAGTGAAGAGGAGACAGGGTCGAATGAGCAGTTCTTC. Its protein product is CASSEEETGSNEQFF.

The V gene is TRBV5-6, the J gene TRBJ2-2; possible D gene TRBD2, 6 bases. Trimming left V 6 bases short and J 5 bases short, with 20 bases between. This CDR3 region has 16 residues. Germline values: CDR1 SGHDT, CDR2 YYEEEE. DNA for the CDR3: TGTGCCAGCACCGTCGATCGGGGGAGTTGGACCGGGGAGCTGTTTTTT. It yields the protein CASTVDRGSWTGELFF.

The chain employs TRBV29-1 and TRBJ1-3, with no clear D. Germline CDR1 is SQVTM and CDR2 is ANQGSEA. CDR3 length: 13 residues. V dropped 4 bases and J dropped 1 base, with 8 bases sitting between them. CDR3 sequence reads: CSVGYSSGNTIYF. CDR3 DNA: TGCAGCGTTGGTTACTCATCTGGAAACACCATATATTTT.

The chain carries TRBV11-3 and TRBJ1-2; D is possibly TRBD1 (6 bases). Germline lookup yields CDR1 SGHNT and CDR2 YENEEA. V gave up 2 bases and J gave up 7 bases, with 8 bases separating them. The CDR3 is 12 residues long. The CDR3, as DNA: TGTGCCAGCAGCTTACAGGGGTTTGGCTACACCTTC. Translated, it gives CASSLQGFGYTF.

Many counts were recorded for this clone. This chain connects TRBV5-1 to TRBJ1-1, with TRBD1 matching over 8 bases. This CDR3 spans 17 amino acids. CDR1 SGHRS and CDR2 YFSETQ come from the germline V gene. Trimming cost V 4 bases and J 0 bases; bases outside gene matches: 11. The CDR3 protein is CASSPRTGRQLNTEAFF. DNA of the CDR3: TGCGCCAGCAGCCCGAGGACAGGGCGCCAACTGAACACTGAAGCTTTCTTT.

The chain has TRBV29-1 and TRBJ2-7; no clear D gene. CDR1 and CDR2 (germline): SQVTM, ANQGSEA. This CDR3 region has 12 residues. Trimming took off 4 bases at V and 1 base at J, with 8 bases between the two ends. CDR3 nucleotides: TGCAGCGTTGGACCGGGTTCCTACGAGCAGTACTTC. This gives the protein CSVGPGSYEQYF.

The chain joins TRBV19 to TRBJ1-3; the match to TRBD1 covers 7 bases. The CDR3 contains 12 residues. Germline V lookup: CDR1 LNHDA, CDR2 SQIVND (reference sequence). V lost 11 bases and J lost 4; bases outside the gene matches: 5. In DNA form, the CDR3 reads TGTGCCGTAGAGGGACAGGGAAACACCATATATTTT. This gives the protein CAVEGQGNTIYF. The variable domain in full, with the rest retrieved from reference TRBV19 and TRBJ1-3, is DGGITQSPKYLFRKEGQNVTLSCEQNLNHDAMYWYRQDPGQGLRLIYYSQIVNDFQKGDIAEGYSVSREKKESFPLTVTSAQKNPTAFYLCAVEGQGNTIYFGEGSWLTVV.

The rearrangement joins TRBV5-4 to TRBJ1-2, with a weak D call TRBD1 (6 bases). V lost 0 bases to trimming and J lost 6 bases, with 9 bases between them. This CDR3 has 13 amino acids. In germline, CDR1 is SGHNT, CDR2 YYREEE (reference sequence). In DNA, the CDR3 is TGTGCCAGCAGCTTGGGAGGGGGTGATGGCTACACCTTC. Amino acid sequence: CASSLGGGDGYTF.